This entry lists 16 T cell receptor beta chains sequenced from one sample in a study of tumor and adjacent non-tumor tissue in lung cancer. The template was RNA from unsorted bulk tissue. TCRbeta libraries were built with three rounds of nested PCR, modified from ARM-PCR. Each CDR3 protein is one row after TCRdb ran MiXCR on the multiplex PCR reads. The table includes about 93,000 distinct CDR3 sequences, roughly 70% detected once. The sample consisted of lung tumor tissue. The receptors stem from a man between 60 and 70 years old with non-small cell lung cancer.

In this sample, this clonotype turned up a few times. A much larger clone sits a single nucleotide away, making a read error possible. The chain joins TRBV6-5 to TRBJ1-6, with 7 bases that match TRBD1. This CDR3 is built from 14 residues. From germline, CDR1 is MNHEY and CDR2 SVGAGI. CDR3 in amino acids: CASRESGGSWPPHF. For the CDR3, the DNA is TGTGCCAGCAGAGAGTCAGGGGGTTCTTGGCCCCCCCACTTT.

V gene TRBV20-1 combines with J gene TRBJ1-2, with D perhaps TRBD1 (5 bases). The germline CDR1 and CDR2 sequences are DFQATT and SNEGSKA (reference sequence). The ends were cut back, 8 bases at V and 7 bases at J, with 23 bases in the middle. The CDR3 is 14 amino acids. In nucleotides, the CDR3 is TGCAGTACTTCACCCTCCCGACAGTTCTGTGGCTACACCTTC. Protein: CSTSPSRQFCGYTF.

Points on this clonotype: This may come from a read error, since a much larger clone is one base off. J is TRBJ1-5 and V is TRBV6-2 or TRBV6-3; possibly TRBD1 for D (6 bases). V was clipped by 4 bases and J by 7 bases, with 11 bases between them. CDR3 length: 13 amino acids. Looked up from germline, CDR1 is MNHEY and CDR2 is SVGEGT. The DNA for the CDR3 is TGTGCCAGCAGTTGCCCGGGGGGCCAGCCCCAGCATTTT. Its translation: CASSCPGGQPQHF.

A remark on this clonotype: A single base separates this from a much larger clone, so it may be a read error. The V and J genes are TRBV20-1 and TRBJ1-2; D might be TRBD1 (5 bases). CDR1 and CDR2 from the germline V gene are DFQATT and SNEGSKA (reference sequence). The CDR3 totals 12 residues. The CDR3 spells CSAKLAGNGYSF. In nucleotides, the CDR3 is TGCAGTGCCAAGCTAGCAGGGAACGGCTACAGCTTC.

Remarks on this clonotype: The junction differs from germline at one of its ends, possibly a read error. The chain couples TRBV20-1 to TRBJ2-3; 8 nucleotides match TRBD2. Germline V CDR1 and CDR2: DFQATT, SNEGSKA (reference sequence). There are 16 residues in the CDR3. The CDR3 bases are TGCAGTGCTAAAGTGGTTCAGCGGGGGTCCACAGACACGCAGTATTTT. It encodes CSAKVVQRGSTDTQYF.

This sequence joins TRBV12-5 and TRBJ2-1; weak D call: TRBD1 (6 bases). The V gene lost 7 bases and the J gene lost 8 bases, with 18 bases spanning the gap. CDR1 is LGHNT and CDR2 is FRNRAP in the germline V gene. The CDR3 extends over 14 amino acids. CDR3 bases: TGTGCTAGTGCTTGGGTATCAGGGGCCCATGAGCAGTTCTTC. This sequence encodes CASAWVSGAHEQFF.

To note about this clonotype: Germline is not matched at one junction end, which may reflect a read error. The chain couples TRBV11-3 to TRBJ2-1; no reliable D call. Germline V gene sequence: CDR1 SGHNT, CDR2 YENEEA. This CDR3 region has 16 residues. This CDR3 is CPSSSAQRSSYNEQFF. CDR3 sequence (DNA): TGTCCCAGCAGCTCCGCCCAGAGAAGCTCCTACAATGAGCAGTTCTTC.

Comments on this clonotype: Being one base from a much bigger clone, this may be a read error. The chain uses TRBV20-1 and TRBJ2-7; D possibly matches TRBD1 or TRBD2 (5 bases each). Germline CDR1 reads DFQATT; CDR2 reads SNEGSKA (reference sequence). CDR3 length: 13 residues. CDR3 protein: CIAPGAGYNEQYF. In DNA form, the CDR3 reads TGCATTGCTCCCGGGGCAGGGTACAACGAGCAGTACTTC.

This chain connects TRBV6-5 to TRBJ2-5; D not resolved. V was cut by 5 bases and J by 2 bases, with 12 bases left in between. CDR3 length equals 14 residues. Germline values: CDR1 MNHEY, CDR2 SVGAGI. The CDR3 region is CASSTSIGQETQYF. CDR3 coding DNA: TGTGCCAGCAGTACCAGCATAGGACAAGAGACCCAGTACTTC.

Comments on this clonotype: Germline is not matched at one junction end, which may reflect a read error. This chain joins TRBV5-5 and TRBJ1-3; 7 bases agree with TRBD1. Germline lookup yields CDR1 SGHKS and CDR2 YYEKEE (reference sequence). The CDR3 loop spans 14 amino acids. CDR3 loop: CASSPTGSGNTMYF. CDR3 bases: TGTGCCAGCAGCCCGACAGGGAGCGGAAACACCATGTATTTT. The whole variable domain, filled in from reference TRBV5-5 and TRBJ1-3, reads DAGVTQSPTHLIKTRGQQVTLRCSPISGHKSVSWYQQVLGQGPQFIFQYYEKEERGRGNFPDRFSARQFPNYSSELNVNALLLGDSALYLCASSPTGSGNTMYFGEGSWLTVV.

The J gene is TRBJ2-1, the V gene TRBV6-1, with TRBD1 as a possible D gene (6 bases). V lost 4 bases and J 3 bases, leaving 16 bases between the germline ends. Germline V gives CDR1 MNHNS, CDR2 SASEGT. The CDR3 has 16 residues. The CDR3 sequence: CASSGRQQGIYNEQFF. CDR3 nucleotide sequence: TGTGCCAGCAGTGGCCGACAGCAGGGGATCTACAATGAGCAGTTCTTC.

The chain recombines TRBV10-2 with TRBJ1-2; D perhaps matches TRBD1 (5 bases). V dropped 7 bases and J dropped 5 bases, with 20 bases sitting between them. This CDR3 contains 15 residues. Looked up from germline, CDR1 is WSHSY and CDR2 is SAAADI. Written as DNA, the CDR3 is TGCGCCAGCAATGTCCGGGACGGAGATAAGTATGGCTACACCTTC. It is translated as CASNVRDGDKYGYTF.

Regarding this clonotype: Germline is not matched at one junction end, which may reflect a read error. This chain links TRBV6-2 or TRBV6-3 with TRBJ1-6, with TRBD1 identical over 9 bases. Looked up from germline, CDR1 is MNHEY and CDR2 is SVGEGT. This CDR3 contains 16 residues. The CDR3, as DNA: TGTGCCAGCAATTACGCCGGGGACAGGGTTGATTCACCCCTCAACTTT. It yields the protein CASNYAGDRVDSPLNF.

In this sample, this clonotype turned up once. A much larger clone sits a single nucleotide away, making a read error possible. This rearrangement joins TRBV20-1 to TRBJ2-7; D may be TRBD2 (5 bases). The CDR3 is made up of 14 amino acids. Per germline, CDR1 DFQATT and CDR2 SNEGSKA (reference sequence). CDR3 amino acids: CCARGEGVYHEQYF. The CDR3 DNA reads TGCTGTGCTAGAGGAGAGGGAGTCTACCACGAGCAGTACTTC.

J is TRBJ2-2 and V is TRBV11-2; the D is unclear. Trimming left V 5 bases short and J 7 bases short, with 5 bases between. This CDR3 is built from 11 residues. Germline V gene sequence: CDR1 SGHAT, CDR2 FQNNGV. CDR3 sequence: CASSPGGELFF. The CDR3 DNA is TGTGCCAGCAGCCCCGGCGGGGAGCTGTTTTTT. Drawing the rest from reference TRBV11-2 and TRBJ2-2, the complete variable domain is EAGVAQSPRYKIIEKRQSVAFWCNPISGHATLYWYQQILGQGPKLLIQFQNNGVVDDSQLPKDRFSAERLKGVDSTLKIQPAKLEDSAVYLCASSPGGELFFGEGSRLTVL.

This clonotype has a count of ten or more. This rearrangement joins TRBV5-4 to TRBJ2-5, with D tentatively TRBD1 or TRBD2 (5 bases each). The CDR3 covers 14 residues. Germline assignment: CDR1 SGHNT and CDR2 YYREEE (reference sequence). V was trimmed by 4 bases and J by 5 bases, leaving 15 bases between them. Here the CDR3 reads CASSPGTFGETQYF. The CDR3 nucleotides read TGTGCCAGCAGCCCCGGGACCTTTGGCGAGACCCAGTACTTC.